The 21 T cell receptor beta chains reported below all come from one sample, sequenced in a study of shared clonotypes between healthy human individuals. Sequenced by immunoSEQ multiplex PCR; TCRdb stores in-frame clones only, minus some. The sample has hundreds of thousands of clones; approximately 96% are singletons. In the naive CD8 group, cells lacked CD45RO and were positively selected for CCR7, so terminally differentiated effector memory CD45RA+ cells were left out. The sample comprised naive CD8+ T cells sorted from blood. These receptors were obtained from a woman aged 30 to 39 in good health.

The V call is TRBV7-9, the J call TRBJ2-1; D not certain. Germline V CDR1 and CDR2: SEHNR, FQNEAQ (reference sequence). The CDR3 is 12 residues long. Trimming left V 1 base short and J 6 bases short, with 4 bases between. The DNA of the CDR3 is TGTGCCAGCAGCTTAGAAGCCAATGAGCAGTTCTTC. Its translation is CASSLEANEQFF.

The gene calls are TRBV9 and TRBJ2-3; D not resolved. Germline V lookup: CDR1 SGDLS, CDR2 YYNGEE. The CDR3 has 18 residues. Deletions cut 4 bases from V and 1 base from J, with 22 bases between. The CDR3 sequence is CASSPWPMAASGTDTQYF. The CDR3 region has the DNA TGTGCCAGCAGCCCCTGGCCTATGGCAGCCTCGGGCACAGATACGCAGTATTTT. Combining the CDR3 with reference TRBV9 and TRBJ2-3 gives the whole variable domain DSGVTQTPKHLITATGQRVTLRCSPRSGDLSVYWYQQSLDQGLQFLIQYYNGEERAKGNILERFSAQQFPDLHSELNLSSLELGDSALYFCASSPWPMAASGTDTQYFGPGTRLTVL.

Concerning this clone: The same CDR3 is also encoded by other DNA sequences in this sample. This sequence joins TRBV5-1 and TRBJ2-7; TRBD2 matches 9 bases. CDR1 and CDR2 (germline): SGHRS, YFSETQ. The CDR3 runs to 15 residues. The V gene end was trimmed by 0 bases and the J gene end by 0 bases; junction bases not matched to a gene: 1. CDR3: CASSLASGTSYEQYF. DNA for the CDR3: TGCGCCAGCAGCTTGGCTAGCGGGACCTCCTACGAGCAGTACTTC.

This sequence joins TRBV10-1 and TRBJ2-1; 14 nucleotides agree with TRBD2. Germline assignment: CDR1 WNHNN and CDR2 SYGVQD (reference sequence). The CDR3 runs 15 residues. The J segment lost 9 bases and the V segment lost 6 bases, leaving 7 bases of the junction unmatched. The CDR3 DNA reads as TGCGCCAGCAGCCGGGGACTAGCGGGAGCGGGTGAGCAGTTCTTC. Its protein is CASSRGLAGAGEQFF.

This sequence joins TRBV7-9 and TRBJ2-5; TRBD1 matches 8 bases. Germline V gene data show CDR1 as SEHNR and CDR2 as FQNEAQ (reference sequence). The CDR3 has 14 residues. Losses at the gene ends were 10 bases for V and 5 bases for J; bases not matched to a gene: 12. In DNA form, the CDR3 reads TGTGCCACCTTTGAGGCAGGGGGCGTGGAGACCCAGTACTTC. This sequence encodes CATFEAGGVETQYF.

Only one count was recorded for this clone. This chain connects TRBV7-6 to TRBJ2-3; D gene unclear. This CDR3 comprises 17 residues. From germline, CDR1 is SGHVS and CDR2 FNYEAQ. V shed 0 bases and J shed 0 bases, with 13 bases lying between them. The CDR3 DNA reads as TGTGCCAGCAGCTTAGCGTCCCCACTCCCCAGCACAGATACGCAGTATTTT. Residues: CASSLASPLPSTDTQYF.

The sample holds one count of this clone. The chain links TRBV27 to TRBJ2-3; 13 bases map to TRBD2. V gave up 3 bases and J gave up 7 bases; unmatched junction bases: 10. The CDR3 contains 17 residues. Germline CDR1 and CDR2: MNHEY and SMNVEV (reference sequence). DNA of the CDR3: TGTGCCAGCAGTTTTACTAGCGGGAGGGCCAATCCGTATACGCAGTATTTT. Protein product: CASSFTSGRANPYTQYF.

This sequence joins TRBV14 and TRBJ2-2; tentative D call: TRBD1 (6 bases). With 4 bases removed from V and 3 bases from J, the gap between germline ends came to 21 bases. Germline CDR1 SGHDN, CDR2 FVKESK. This CDR3 has 18 residues. CDR3 in amino acids: CASSRIHRDMHYTGELFF. CDR3 sequence (DNA): TGTGCCAGCAGCCGGATCCATCGGGACATGCATTACACCGGGGAGCTGTTTTTT. Complete variable domain (other parts from reference TRBV14 and TRBJ2-2): EAGVTQFPSHSVIEKGQTVTLRCDPISGHDNLYWYRRVMGKEIKFLLHFVKESKQDESGMPNNRFLAERTGGTYSTLKVQPAELEDSGVYFCASSRIHRDMHYTGELFFGEGSRLTVL.

The chain links TRBV11-2 to TRBJ2-7, with 8 positions matching TRBD2. J gave up 2 bases and V 8 bases, and 8 bases lay outside the gene matches. The CDR3 covers 14 residues. Germline-derived CDR1 and CDR2 are SGHAT and FQNNGV. The CDR3 here is CASSPTRGAYEQYF. The CDR3 DNA is TGTGCCAGCTCCCCAACGCGGGGGGCCTACGAGCAGTACTTC.

The rearrangement joins TRBV29-1 to TRBJ2-1, with 8 bases that match TRBD2. Germline CDR1 SQVTM, CDR2 ANQGSEA. CDR3 length: 13 residues. After removal of 7 bases from V and 0 bases from J, the junction contained 2 bases not matched to a gene. DNA of the CDR3: TGCAGCGCTGGGACTAGCTCCTACAATGAGCAGTTCTTC. This codes for CSAGTSSYNEQFF.

This clone occurred once. The rearrangement links TRBV28 to TRBJ2-5; 11 nucleotides match TRBD1. J was trimmed by 4 bases and V by 8 bases; bases with no gene match: 15. This CDR3 has 17 residues. Per the germline V gene, CDR1 is MDHEN and CDR2 is SYDVKM. The CDR3 DNA is TGTGCCAGCCTCTCCGGGACAGGGGGGTTAATAGGAGAGACCCAGTACTTC. Translated, it gives CASLSGTGGLIGETQYF.

J is TRBJ2-7 and V is TRBV28; 12 bases line up with TRBD2. Germline trimming cut 3 bases from V and 3 bases from J; bases unmatched to any gene: 6. CDR3 size: 16 residues. Germline V lookup: CDR1 MDHEN, CDR2 SYDVKM. The CDR3 loop reads CASSLDRLAGDYEQYF. The DNA for the CDR3 is TGTGCCAGCAGTTTGGACAGACTAGCGGGAGACTACGAGCAGTACTTC.

V usage is TRBV6-5 and J usage is TRBJ2-2; 8 nucleotides agree with TRBD1. The germline CDR1 and CDR2 sequences are MNHEY and SVGAGI. J was trimmed by 4 bases and V by 5 bases; bases with no gene match: 6. This CDR3 region has 15 residues. The CDR3 nucleotides read TGTGCCAGCAGTGCAACAGGGGGACCCACCGGGGAGCTGTTTTTT. Translation: CASSATGGPTGELFF.

This clone was counted between two and nine times. V and J are TRBV28 and TRBJ1-2, with unresolved D. The CDR3 spans 19 residues. From germline, CDR1 is MDHEN and CDR2 SYDVKM. V was trimmed by 3 bases and J by 4 bases, leaving 27 bases between them. The chain's CDR3 is CASSFDPEAGRPKLYGYTF. The CDR3 coding sequence is TGTGCCAGCAGTTTCGACCCAGAGGCGGGGAGGCCAAAACTCTATGGCTACACCTTC.

This clone was seen once. The chain has TRBV7-9 and TRBJ1-5; the D gene is possibly TRBD1 (6 bases). CDR1 is SEHNR and CDR2 is FQNEAQ in the germline V gene (reference sequence). Trimming removed 5 bases from V and 4 bases from J, with 12 bases in between. CDR3 size: 14 residues. The CDR3 loop reads CASSTDRGNQPQHF. CDR3 sequence (DNA): TGTGCCAGCAGCACGGACAGAGGGAATCAGCCCCAGCATTTT.

This sequence joins TRBV15 and TRBJ2-3; the match to TRBD2 covers 7 bases. Germline values: CDR1 LNHNV, CDR2 YYDKDF (reference sequence). CDR3 length: 17 residues. The V and J ends lost 3 bases and 6 bases, in that order; junction bases with no gene match: 15. In DNA form, the CDR3 reads TGTGCCACCAGCAGCATTGACCTAGCGGAGCTGTGGGATACGCAGTATTTT. Amino acids: CATSSIDLAELWDTQYF.

The chain recombines TRBV7-8 with TRBJ2-7; TRBD2 aligns across 11 bases. The V and J ends lost 1 base and 0 bases, in that order; junction bases with no gene match: 2. CDR3 length: 16 amino acids. Germline loops: CDR1 SGHVS, CDR2 FQNEAQ. Here the CDR3 DNA reads TGTGCCAGCAGCTTAGAACTAGCGGGGGCCTCCTACGAGCAGTACTTC. This gives the protein CASSLELAGASYEQYF.

The chain joins TRBV12-5 to TRBJ2-3; 11 bases align to TRBD2. The germline gives CDR1 LGHNT, CDR2 FRNRAP. The CDR3 is 15 amino acids. The V segment lost 6 bases and the J segment 0 bases; nucleotides outside the gene matches: 2. CDR3 loop: CASGGLAASTDTQYF. The CDR3 nucleotides are TGTGCTAGTGGGGGACTAGCGGCTAGCACAGATACGCAGTATTTT.

This chain joins TRBV5-4 and TRBJ2-5, with TRBD2 identical over 7 bases. From germline, CDR1 is SGHNT and CDR2 YYREEE (reference sequence). This CDR3 comprises 14 residues. The trim removed 0 bases at V and 5 bases at J, leaving 4 bases unmatched. In DNA form, the CDR3 reads TGTGCCAGCAGCTTGGGCGGGAGAATGGAGACCCAGTACTTC. Its translation is CASSLGGRMETQYF.

The J gene is TRBJ2-3, the V gene TRBV7-9; 7 bases align to TRBD2. Germline V CDR1 and CDR2: SEHNR, FQNEAQ (reference sequence). The CDR3 sequence is 15 residues long. Germline trimming cut 5 bases from V and 0 bases from J; bases unmatched to any gene: 5. In DNA form, the CDR3 reads TGTGCCAGCAGCCCAGGCGGGAGTAGCACAGATACGCAGTATTTT. This sequence encodes CASSPGGSSTDTQYF.

The table lists this clone with a count of one. CDR3 coding DNA: TGTGCCAGCAGTGAATCTGGTGCAGGGTTTCTCTCTGGAAACACCATATATTTT. This translates into CASSESGAGFLSGNTIYF. V is TRBV2 and J is TRBJ1-3; D possibly corresponds to TRBD1 (5 bases). The CDR3 sequence is 18 residues long. The germline gives CDR1 SNHLY, CDR2 FYNNEI. V lost 2 bases and J 0 bases, leaving 17 bases between the germline ends. Full variable domain (remainder filled in from reference TRBV2 and TRBJ1-3): EPEVTQTPSHQVTQMGQEVILRCVPISNHLYFYWYRQILGQKVEFLVSFYNNEISEKSEIFDDQFSVERPDGSNFTLKIRSTKLEDSAMYFCASSESGAGFLSGNTIYFGEGSWLTVV.